The clone carrying this T cell receptor beta chain was recorded a few times. The data were taken from a study of blood T cell repertoires in COVID-19. Study summary: Some COVID-19 samples were acute and others convalescent; all came from the United States, Italy and Spain. Nucleic acid was either cDNA or gDNA, and it came from T cells, B-cell-depleted T cells, or PBMCs.

This CDR3 comprises 15 residues. Per germline, CDR1 SGHTA and CDR2 FQGNSA. The V and J ends lost 4 bases and 2 bases respectively, with 15 bases between them. TCRdb's table, derived via immunoSEQ multiplex PCR, lists solely in-frame clones and lacks some. The sample carries tens of thousands of clones, approximately 91% recorded once. This clonotype originated in a man aged 50-60 years with acute or convalescent COVID-19. Source material: peripheral blood. This chain links TRBV7-2 with TRBJ2-7; D possibly corresponds to TRBD2 (5 bases). The CDR3 reads CASSSDGLSTYEQYF. The DNA for the CDR3 is TGTGCCAGCAGCTCTGATGGACTCTCTACCTACGAGCAGTACTTC.